These T cell receptor beta chains were read from a single sample in a study of T-cell reconstitution after alpha-beta-depleted transplantation in children. One entry per CDR3 protein results from TCRdb running MiXCR on the PCR reads. The sample contains about 420,000 distinct CDR3 sequences, under 13% of which appear only once. Sequenced material: PBMCs from the stem cell graft donor, taken from the stem cell graft. These receptors originate from a human donor who donated a stem cell graft to a child with acute myeloid leukemia. CDR3s include the opening cysteine and the closing phenylalanine or tryptophan. D genes are given only for firm matches. Clone size is not always given. Where it is, it says once, few, many or a class for expanded clones.

D,size,V,J,CDR3,DNA
-,-,TRBV6-1,TRBJ1-5,CASSEGGWSNQPQHF,TGTGCCAGCAGTGAGGGAGGGTGGAGCAATCAGCCCCAGCATTTT
TRBD1,-,TRBV12-3/TRBV12-4,TRBJ1-6,CASSQSGTGGSPLHF,TGTGCCAGCAGTCAATCCGGGACAGGGGGTTCACCCCTCCACTTT
-,-,TRBV7-8,TRBJ1-6,CASSADEREGSYNSPLHF,TGTGCCAGCAGCGCGGACGAACGAGAGGGCTCCTATAATTCACCCCTCCACTTT
TRBD2,-,TRBV9,TRBJ2-2,CASSVELAGRTGELFF,TGTGCCAGCAGCGTAGAACTAGCGGGGAGAACCGGGGAGCTGTTTTTT
TRBD2,-,TRBV4-2,TRBJ2-3,CASSQDWTSVADTQYF,TGTGCCAGCAGCCAAGATTGGACTAGCGTGGCAGATACGCAGTATTTT
TRBD2,few,TRBV6-1,TRBJ2-3,CASWSGEVSDTQYF,TGTGCCAGCTGGAGCGGGGAAGTCTCAGATACGCAGTATTTT
-,-,TRBV18,TRBJ2-7,CASSPSAGGEEQYF,TGTGCCAGCTCCCCGAGTGCTGGGGGAGAGGAGCAGTACTTC
-,few,TRBV5-1,TRBJ1-5,CASSLGANQPQHF,TGCGCCAGCAGCTTGGGGGCCAATCAGCCCCAGCATTTT
-,few,TRBV5-1,TRBJ2-1,CASSLGGGRSYNEQFF,TGCGCCAGCAGCTTGGGGGGGGGGCGATCCTACAATGAGCAGTTCTTC
-,few,TRBV5-5,TRBJ2-1,CASSPRWGISYNEQFF,TGTGCCAGCAGCCCTCGTTGGGGGATCTCCTACAATGAGCAGTTCTTC
TRBD2,-,TRBV5-1,TRBJ2-1,CASSADSGGNEQFF,TGCGCCAGCAGTGCGGACAGCGGGGGGAATGAGCAGTTCTTC
-,many,TRBV15,TRBJ1-3,CATSRDTGYSGNTIYF,TGTGCCACCAGCAGAGATACCGGATACTCTGGAAACACCATATATTTT
-,-,TRBV12-3/TRBV12-4,TRBJ2-1,CASSLTLQSYNEQFF,TGTGCCAGCAGTTTAACCCTACAGTCCTACAATGAGCAGTTCTTC
-,-,TRBV13,TRBJ2-4,CASSSQQNIQYF,TGTGCCAGCAGCTCACAGCAAAACATTCAGTACTTC
-,few,TRBV12-3/TRBV12-4,TRBJ1-1,CASSPADTVNTEAFF,TGTGCCAGCAGCCCCGCTGACACAGTGAACACTGAAGCTTTCTTT
-,-,TRBV20-1,TRBJ1-1,CSAKQVVLTEAFF,TGCAGTGCGAAACAGGTTGTTTTGACTGAAGCTTTCTTT
-,-,TRBV5-1,TRBJ2-3,CASSLEGAPGDTQYF,TGCGCCAGCAGCTTGGAAGGGGCGCCGGGAGATACGCAGTATTTT
-,-,TRBV11-2,TRBJ2-2,CASRVLATGELFF,TGTGCCAGCAGGGTTCTAGCGACCGGGGAGCTGTTTTTT
-,few,TRBV29-1,TRBJ2-3,CSVARADTQYF,TGCAGCGTTGCACGCGCAGATACGCAGTATTTT
TRBD2,few,TRBV29-1,TRBJ2-1,CSAYEGGRSYNEQFF,TGCAGCGCCTACGAGGGAGGGAGATCCTACAATGAGCAGTTCTTC
-,many,TRBV29-1,TRBJ1-5,CSVWDGAQPQHF,TGCAGCGTTTGGGATGGAGCTCAGCCCCAGCATTTT
-,many,TRBV9,TRBJ1-3,CASSVEPSGAIAGNTIYF,TGTGCCAGCAGCGTAGAACCCTCAGGGGCCATAGCTGGAAACACCATATATTTT
-,-,TRBV4-2,TRBJ2-2,CASSQLGGGNTGELFF,TGTGCCAGCAGCCAACTGGGGGGAGGAAACACCGGGGAGCTGTTTTTT
-,-,TRBV4-3,TRBJ1-5,CASSQVLYWAQHF,TGCGCCAGCAGCCAAGTATTATATTGGGCCCAGCATTTT
TRBD1,-,TRBV7-8,TRBJ2-2,CASSLAPKTGDTGELFF,TGTGCCAGCAGCTTAGCCCCCAAGACAGGGGACACCGGGGAGCTGTTTTTT
-,many,TRBV15,TRBJ1-4,CATSRDTQTTNEKLFF,TGTGCCACCAGCAGAGATACCCAGACAACTAATGAAAAACTGTTTTTT
-,many,TRBV12-3/TRBV12-4,TRBJ2-1,CASSRWGGANNEQFF,TGTGCCAGCAGCCGATGGGGTGGGGCTAACAATGAGCAGTTCTTC
TRBD2,few,TRBV10-3,TRBJ2-3,CAIKGSPGLAGPGSSTDTQYF,TGTGCCATCAAAGGGTCTCCGGGACTAGCGGGCCCCGGCTCTAGCACAGATACGCAGTATTTT
TRBD2,few,TRBV9,TRBJ2-1,CASSVGFSGGDNEQFF,TGTGCCAGCAGCGTAGGTTTTAGCGGGGGGGACAATGAGCAGTTCTTC
-,-,TRBV20-1,TRBJ2-1,CSAKLAYNEQFF,TGCAGTGCGAAGCTAGCGTACAATGAGCAGTTCTTC
-,-,TRBV7-2,TRBJ2-6,CASRPGGTGANVLTF,TGTGCCAGCAGACCAGGGGGGACAGGGGCCAACGTCCTGACTTTC
-,-,TRBV20-1,TRBJ2-7,CSARDVGGPSYEQYF,TGCAGTGCTAGAGATGTTGGGGGACCCTCCTACGAGCAGTACTTC
-,-,TRBV12-3/TRBV12-4,TRBJ1-1,CASSSQLGTEAFF,TGTGCCAGCAGTTCACAACTTGGCACTGAAGCTTTCTTT
-,-,TRBV20-1,TRBJ2-1,CSASLDFNPSSYNEQFF,TGCAGTGCTAGTTTGGACTTCAACCCTAGCTCCTACAATGAGCAGTTCTTC
-,few,TRBV5-1,TRBJ2-5,CASSSGQPQETQYF,TGCGCCAGCAGCTCCGGACAGCCCCAAGAGACCCAGTACTTC
-,-,TRBV20-1,TRBJ2-5,CSARAQIQETQYF,TGCAGTGCTAGAGCTCAGATACAAGAGACCCAGTACTTC
-,many,TRBV7-8,TRBJ2-5,CASSQGTVQETQYF,TGTGCCAGCAGCCAGGGGACTGTCCAAGAGACCCAGTACTTC
-,many,TRBV11-2,TRBJ2-3,CASSTRGFETDTQYF,TGTGCCAGCAGCACCAGGGGATTTGAGACAGATACGCAGTATTTT
-,few,TRBV14,TRBJ1-1,CASSPGTRTEAFF,TGTGCCAGCAGCCCAGGGACCCGAACTGAAGCTTTCTTT
-,many,TRBV2,TRBJ2-2,CASSGTTRTGELFF,TGTGCCAGCTCCGGGACAACCCGCACCGGGGAGCTGTTTTTT
TRBD2,-,TRBV27,TRBJ2-7,CARNIEGQLTSGRTRSYEQYF,TGTGCCAGGAATATCGAGGGCCAACTGACTAGCGGGAGAACCAGGTCCTACGAGCAGTACTTC
-,few,TRBV28,TRBJ2-1,CASSAGGITYNEQFF,TGTGCCAGCAGTGCCGGTGGGATCACCTACAATGAGCAGTTCTTC
-,few,TRBV5-1,TRBJ2-1,CASSFGQNEQFF,TGCGCCAGCAGCTTCGGACAGAATGAGCAGTTCTTC
-,few,TRBV5-1,TRBJ1-3,CASSFQGGNTIYF,TGCGCCAGCAGCTTCCAGGGCGGAAACACCATATATTTT
-,many,TRBV5-5,TRBJ1-1,CASSLDGGYTEAFF,TGTGCCAGCAGCTTGGATGGGGGGTACACTGAAGCTTTCTTT
-,-,TRBV11-1,TRBJ1-1,CASSLKTFMNTEAFF,TGTGCCAGCAGCCTCAAGACGTTCATGAACACTGAAGCTTTCTTT
-,few,TRBV15,TRBJ1-5,CATSSWGANQPQHF,TGTGCCACCAGCAGTTGGGGGGCCAATCAGCCCCAGCATTTT
-,-,TRBV2,TRBJ2-1,CASVGPTYNEQFF,TGTGCTTCGGTCGGCCCCACCTACAATGAGCAGTTCTTC
-,few,TRBV6-1,TRBJ1-1,CASRPTEGGTEAFF,TGTGCCAGCAGGCCTACAGAGGGAGGCACTGAAGCTTTCTTT
-,few,TRBV12-3/TRBV12-4,TRBJ2-1,CASSHSPIADQYNEQFF,TGTGCCAGCAGCCACTCGCCGATAGCGGACCAATACAATGAGCAGTTCTTC
-,many,TRBV12-3/TRBV12-4,TRBJ2-1,CASSLGLGEQFF,TGTGCCAGCAGTTTAGGGTTGGGGGAGCAGTTCTTC
-,many,TRBV10-3,TRBJ2-2,CAISANTGELFF,TGTGCCATCAGTGCCAACACCGGGGAGCTGTTTTTT
-,few,TRBV15,TRBJ2-3,CATSRGDSTVTQDTQYF,TGTGCCACCAGCAGAGGGGATTCGACAGTGACTCAAGATACGCAGTATTTT
TRBD2,few,TRBV12-3/TRBV12-4,TRBJ2-3,CASSLAGLARDTQYF,TGTGCCAGCAGTTTAGCTGGACTAGCTCGCGATACGCAGTATTTT
TRBD1,-,TRBV15,TRBJ2-1,CATSRDPRTGGNNEQFF,TGTGCCACCAGCAGAGATCCTCGGACAGGGGGCAACAATGAGCAGTTCTTC